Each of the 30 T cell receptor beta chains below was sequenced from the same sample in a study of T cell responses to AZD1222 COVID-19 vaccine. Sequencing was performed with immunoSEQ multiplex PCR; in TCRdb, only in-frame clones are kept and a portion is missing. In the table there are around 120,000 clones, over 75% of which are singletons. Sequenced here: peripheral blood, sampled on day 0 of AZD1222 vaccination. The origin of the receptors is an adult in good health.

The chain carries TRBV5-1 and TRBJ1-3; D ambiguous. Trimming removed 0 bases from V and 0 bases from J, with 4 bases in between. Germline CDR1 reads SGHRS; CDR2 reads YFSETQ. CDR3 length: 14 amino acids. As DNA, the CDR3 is TGCGCCAGCAGCTTGGAGAACTCTGGAAACACCATATATTTT. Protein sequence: CASSLENSGNTIYF.

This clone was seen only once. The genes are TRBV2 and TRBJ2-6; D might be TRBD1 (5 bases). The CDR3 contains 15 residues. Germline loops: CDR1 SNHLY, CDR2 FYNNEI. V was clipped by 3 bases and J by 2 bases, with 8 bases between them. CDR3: CASSDSRAGANVLTF. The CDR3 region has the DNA TGTGCCAGCAGTGACTCCAGGGCTGGGGCCAACGTCCTGACTTTC.

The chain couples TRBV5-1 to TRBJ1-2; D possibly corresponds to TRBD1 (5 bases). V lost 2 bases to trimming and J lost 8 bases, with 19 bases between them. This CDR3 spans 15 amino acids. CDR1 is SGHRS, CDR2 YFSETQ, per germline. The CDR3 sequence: CASSFLGSSQGGYTF. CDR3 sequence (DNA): TGCGCCAGCAGCTTTCTGGGCTCTTCCCAGGGCGGCTACACCTTC.

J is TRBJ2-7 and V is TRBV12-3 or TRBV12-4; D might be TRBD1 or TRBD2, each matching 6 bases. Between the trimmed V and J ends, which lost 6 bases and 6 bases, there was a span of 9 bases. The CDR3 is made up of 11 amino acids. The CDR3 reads CASSKGGEQYF. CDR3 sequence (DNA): TGTGCCAGCAGCAAGGGGGGCGAGCAGTACTTC.

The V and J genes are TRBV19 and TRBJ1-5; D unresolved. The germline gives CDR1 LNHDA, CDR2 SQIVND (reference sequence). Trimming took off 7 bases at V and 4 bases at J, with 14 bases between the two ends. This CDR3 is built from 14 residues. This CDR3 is CASIGGVGNQPQHF. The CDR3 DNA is TGTGCCAGTATAGGCGGGGTTGGGAATCAGCCCCAGCATTTT.

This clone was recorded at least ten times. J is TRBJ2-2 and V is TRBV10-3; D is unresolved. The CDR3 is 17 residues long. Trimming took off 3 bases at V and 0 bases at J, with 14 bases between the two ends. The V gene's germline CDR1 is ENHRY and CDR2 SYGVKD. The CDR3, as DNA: TGTGCCATCAGTGAAACGGCGGCCGATTCGAACACCGGGGAGCTGTTTTTT. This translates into CAISETAADSNTGELFF.

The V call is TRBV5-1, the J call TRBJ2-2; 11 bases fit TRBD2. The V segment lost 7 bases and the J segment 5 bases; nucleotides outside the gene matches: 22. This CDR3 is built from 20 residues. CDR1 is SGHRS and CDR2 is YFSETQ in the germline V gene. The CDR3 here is CASRQATGGLLAGGTGELFF. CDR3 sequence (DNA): TGCGCCAGCCGTCAGGCCACAGGGGGCTTGCTAGCGGGAGGTACCGGGGAGCTGTTTTTT.

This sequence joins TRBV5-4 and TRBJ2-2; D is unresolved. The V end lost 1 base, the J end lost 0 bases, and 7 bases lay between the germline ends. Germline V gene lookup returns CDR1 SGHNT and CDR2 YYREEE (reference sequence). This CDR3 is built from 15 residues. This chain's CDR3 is CASSLRLPNTGELFF. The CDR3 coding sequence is TGTGCCAGCAGCTTGAGGCTCCCGAACACCGGGGAGCTGTTTTTT.

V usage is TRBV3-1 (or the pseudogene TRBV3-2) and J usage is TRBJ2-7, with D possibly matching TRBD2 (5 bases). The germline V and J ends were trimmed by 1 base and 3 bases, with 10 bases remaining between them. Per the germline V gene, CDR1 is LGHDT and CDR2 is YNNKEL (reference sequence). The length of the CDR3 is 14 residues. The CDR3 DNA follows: TGTGCCAGCAGCCAAGGGGCCGGGATCTACGAGCAGTACTTC. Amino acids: CASSQGAGIYEQYF.

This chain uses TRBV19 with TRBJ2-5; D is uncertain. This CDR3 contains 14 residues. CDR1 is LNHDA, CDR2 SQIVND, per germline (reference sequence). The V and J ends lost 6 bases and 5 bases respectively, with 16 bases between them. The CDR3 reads CASSPPGQRETQYF. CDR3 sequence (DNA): TGTGCCAGTAGCCCCCCGGGCCAACGGGAGACCCAGTACTTC.

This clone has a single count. The CDR3 DNA is TGTGCCAGCAGCCGCACCCGGGCAGGGGATGGCTACACCTTC. This translates into CASSRTRAGDGYTF. This chain joins TRBV3-1 (or the pseudogene TRBV3-2) and TRBJ1-2; possibly TRBD1 for D (6 bases). V was clipped by 4 bases and J by 6 bases, with 15 bases between them. Germline V lookup: CDR1 LGHDT, CDR2 YNNKEL (reference sequence). This CDR3 contains 14 residues.

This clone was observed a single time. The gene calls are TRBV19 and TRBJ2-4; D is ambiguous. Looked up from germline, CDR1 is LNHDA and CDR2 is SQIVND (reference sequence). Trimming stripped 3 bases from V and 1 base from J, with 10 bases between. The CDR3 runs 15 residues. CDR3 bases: TGTGCCAGTAGTATTGCTCACTTTGCCAAAAACATTCAGTACTTC. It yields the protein CASSIAHFAKNIQYF.

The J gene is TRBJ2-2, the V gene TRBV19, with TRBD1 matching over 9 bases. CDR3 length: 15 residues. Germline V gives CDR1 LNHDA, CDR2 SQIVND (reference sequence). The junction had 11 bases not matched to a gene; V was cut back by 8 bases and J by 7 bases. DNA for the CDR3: TGTGCCAGTGTCCCGGGACAGGGAGGGTACGGGGAGCTGTTTTTT. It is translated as CASVPGQGGYGELFF.

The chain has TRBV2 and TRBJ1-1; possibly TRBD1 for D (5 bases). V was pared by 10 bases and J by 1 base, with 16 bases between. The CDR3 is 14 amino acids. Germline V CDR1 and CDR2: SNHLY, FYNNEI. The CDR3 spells CATALGRENTEAFF. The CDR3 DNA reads TGTGCCACCGCGCTGGGACGGGAGAACACTGAAGCTTTCTTT. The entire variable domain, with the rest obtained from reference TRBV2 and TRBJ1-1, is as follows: EPEVTQTPSHQVTQMGQEVILRCVPISNHLYFYWYRQILGQKVEFLVSFYNNEISEKSEIFDDQFSVERPDGSNFTLKIRSTKLEDSAMYFCATALGRENTEAFFGQGTRLTVV.

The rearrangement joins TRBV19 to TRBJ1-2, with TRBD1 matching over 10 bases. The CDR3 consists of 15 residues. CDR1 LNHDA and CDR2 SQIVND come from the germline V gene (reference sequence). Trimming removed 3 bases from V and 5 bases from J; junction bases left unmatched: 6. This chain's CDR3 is CASSIEGTGVYGYTF. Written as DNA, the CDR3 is TGTGCCAGTAGTATTGAGGGGACAGGGGTGTATGGCTACACCTTC.

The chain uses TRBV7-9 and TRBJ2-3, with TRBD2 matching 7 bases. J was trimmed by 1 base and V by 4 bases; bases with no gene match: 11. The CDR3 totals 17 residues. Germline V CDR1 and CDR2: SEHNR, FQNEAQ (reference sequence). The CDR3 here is CASSSRRAGVGTDTQYF. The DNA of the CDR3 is TGTGCCAGCAGCTCCCGACGGGCGGGAGTAGGCACAGATACGCAGTATTTT.

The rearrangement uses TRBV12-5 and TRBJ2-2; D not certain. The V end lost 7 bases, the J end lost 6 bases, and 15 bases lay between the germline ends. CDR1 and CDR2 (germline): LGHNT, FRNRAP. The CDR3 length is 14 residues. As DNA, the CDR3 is TGTGCTAGTGACGGCTCTCAGATTCCCGGGGAGCTGTTTTTT. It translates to CASDGSQIPGELFF.

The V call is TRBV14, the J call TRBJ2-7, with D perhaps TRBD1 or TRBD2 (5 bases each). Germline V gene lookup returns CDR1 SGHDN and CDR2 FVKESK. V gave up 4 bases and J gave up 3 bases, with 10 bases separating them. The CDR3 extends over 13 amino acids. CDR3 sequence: CASSRGTYYEQYF. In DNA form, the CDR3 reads TGTGCCAGCAGCCGGGGGACCTACTACGAGCAGTACTTC.

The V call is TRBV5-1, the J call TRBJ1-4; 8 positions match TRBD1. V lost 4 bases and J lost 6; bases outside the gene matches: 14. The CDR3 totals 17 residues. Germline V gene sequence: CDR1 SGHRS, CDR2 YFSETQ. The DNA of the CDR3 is TGCGCCAGCAGCGCGGGGCCCAGGACAGGGAAGGATGAAAAACTGTTTTTT. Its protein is CASSAGPRTGKDEKLFF.

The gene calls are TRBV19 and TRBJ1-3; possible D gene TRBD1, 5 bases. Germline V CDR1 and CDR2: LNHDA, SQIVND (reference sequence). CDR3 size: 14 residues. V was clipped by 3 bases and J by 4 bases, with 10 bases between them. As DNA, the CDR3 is TGTGCCAGTAGTATTCACCAGGGAGGAAACACCATATATTTT. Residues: CASSIHQGGNTIYF.

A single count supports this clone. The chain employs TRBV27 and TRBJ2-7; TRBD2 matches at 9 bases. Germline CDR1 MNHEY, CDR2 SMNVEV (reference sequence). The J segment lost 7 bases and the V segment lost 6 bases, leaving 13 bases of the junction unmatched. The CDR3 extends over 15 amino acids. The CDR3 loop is CASSPWFSGSEEQYF. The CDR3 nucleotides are TGTGCCAGCAGCCCGTGGTTTAGCGGGAGTGAAGAGCAGTACTTC.

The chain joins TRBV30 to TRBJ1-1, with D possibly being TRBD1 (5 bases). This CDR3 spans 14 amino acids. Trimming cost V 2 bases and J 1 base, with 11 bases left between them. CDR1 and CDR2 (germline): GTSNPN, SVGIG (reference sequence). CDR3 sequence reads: CAWSYGTANTEAFF. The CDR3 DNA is TGTGCCTGGAGTTATGGGACGGCGAACACTGAAGCTTTCTTT.

The CDR3 is CASRGRDGTEAFF. CDR3 sequence (DNA): TGTGCCAGCCGAGGCAGGGATGGAACTGAAGCTTTCTTT. V usage is TRBV12-3 or TRBV12-4 and J usage is TRBJ1-1, with D possibly matching TRBD1 (5 bases). With 8 bases removed from V and 5 bases from J, the gap between germline ends came to 15 bases. The CDR3 loop spans 13 amino acids.

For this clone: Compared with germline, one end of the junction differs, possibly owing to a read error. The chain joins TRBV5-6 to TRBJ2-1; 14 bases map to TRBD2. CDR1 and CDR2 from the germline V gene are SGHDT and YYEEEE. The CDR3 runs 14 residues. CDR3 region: CASSLRLAGGFGLF. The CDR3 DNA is TGTGCCAGCAGCTTAAGACTAGCGGGAGGGTTTGGTCTCTTC.

The CDR3 nucleotides read TGTGCCAGCAGCTTAGTCCTTGGGAATGAGCAGTTCTTC. It is translated as CASSLVLGNEQFF. J is TRBJ2-1 and V is TRBV7-3, with D unresolved. The V end lost 2 bases, the J end lost 7 bases, and 9 bases lay between the germline ends. CDR1 and CDR2 from the germline V gene are SGHTA and FQGTGA. The CDR3 covers 13 residues. Supplemented by reference TRBV7-3 and TRBJ2-1, the full variable domain reads GAGVSQTPSNKVTEKGKYVELRCDPISGHTALYWYRQSLGQGPEFLIYFQGTGAADDSGLPNDRFFAVRPEGSVSTLKIQRTERGDSAVYLCASSLVLGNEQFFGPGTRLTVL.

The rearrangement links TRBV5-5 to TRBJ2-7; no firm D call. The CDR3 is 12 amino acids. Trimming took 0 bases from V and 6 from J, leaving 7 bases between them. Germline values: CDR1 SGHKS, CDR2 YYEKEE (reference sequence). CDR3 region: CASSLAWGEQYF. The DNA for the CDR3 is TGTGCCAGCAGCTTGGCCTGGGGCGAGCAGTACTTC. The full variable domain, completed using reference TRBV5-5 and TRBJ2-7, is DAGVTQSPTHLIKTRGQQVTLRCSPISGHKSVSWYQQVLGQGPQFIFQYYEKEERGRGNFPDRFSARQFPNYSSELNVNALLLGDSALYLCASSLAWGEQYFGPGTRLTVT.

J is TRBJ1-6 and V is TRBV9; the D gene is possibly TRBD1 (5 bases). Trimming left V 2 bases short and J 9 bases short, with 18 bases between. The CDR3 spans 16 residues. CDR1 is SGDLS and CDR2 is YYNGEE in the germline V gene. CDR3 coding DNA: TGTGCCAGCAGCGTGACCGCCTCAAGAGGGGCTTCACCCCTCCACTTT. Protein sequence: CASSVTASRGASPLHF.

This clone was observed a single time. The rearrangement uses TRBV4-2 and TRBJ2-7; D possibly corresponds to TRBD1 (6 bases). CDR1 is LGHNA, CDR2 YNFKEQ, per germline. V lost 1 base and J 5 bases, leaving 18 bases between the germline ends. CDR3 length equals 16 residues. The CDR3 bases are TGTGCCAGCAGCCAAGTCGACAGGCCTCGGGTTGACGAGCAGTACTTC. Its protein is CASSQVDRPRVDEQYF.

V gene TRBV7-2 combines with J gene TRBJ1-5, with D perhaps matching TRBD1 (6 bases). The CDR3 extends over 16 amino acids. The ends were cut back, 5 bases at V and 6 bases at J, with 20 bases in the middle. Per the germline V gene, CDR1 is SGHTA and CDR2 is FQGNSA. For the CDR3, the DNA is TGTGCCAGCAGCCCGAGAGCAGCCAGGGGAAGTCAGCCCCAGCATTTT. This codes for CASSPRAARGSQPQHF. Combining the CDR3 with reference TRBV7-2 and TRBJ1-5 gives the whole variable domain GAGVSQSPSNKVTEKGKDVELRCDPISGHTALYWYRQSLGQGLEFLIYFQGNSAPDKSGLPSDRFSAERTGGSVSTLTIQRTQQEDSAVYLCASSPRAARGSQPQHFGDGTRLSIL.

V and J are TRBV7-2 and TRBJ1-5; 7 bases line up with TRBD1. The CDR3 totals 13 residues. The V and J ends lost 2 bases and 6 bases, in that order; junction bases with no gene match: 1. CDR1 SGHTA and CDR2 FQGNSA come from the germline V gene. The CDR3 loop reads CASSLRGLQPQHF. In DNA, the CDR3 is TGTGCCAGCAGCTTAAGGGGGCTTCAGCCCCAGCATTTT.